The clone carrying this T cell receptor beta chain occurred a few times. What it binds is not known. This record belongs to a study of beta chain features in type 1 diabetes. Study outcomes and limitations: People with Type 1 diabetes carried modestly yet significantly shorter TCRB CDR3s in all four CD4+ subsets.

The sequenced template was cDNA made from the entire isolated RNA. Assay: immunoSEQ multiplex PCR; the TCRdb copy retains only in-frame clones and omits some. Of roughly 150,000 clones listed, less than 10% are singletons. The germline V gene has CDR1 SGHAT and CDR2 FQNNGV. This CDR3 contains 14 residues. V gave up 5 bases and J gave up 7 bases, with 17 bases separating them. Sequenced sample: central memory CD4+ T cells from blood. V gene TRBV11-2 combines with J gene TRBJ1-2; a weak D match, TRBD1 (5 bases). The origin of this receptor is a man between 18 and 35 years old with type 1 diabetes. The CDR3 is CASSTRQSGGGYTF. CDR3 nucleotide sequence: TGTGCCAGCAGCACCAGACAGTCCGGGGGTGGCTACACCTTC.